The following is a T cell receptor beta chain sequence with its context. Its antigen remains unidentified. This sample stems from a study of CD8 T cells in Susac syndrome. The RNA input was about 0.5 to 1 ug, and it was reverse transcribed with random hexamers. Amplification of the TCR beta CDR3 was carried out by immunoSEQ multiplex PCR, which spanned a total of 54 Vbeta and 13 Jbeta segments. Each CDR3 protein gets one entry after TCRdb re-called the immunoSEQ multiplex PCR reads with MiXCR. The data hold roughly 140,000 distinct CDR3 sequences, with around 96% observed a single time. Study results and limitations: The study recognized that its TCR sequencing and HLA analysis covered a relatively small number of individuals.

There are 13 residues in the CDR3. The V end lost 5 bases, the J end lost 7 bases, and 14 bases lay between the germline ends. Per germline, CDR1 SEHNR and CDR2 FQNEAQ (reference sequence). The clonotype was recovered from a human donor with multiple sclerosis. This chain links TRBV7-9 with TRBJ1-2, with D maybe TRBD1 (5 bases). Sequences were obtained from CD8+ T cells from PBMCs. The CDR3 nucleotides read TGTGCCAGCAGCCCCAAGGTCGGGGGTGGCTACACCTTC. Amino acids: CASSPKVGGGYTF.